A single sample is the source of the 21 T cell receptor beta chains below, sequenced in a study of shared clonotypes between healthy human individuals. TCRdb's copy holds only in-frame clones and misses some; the assay was immunoSEQ multiplex PCR. Among approximately 2,200,000 clones listed, approximately 94% were seen once. The naive CD8 fraction comprised CD45RO-negative cells positively selected for CCR7 and excluded terminally differentiated effector memory CD45RA+ cells. The sequenced sample consisted of naive CD8+ T cells from PBMCs. These receptors were taken from a man in his late teens or twenties in good health. Some clones in this sample may be carry-over from other donors' samples.

This chain joins TRBV27 and TRBJ2-7; TRBD1 is a possible D gene (5 bases). The CDR3 length is 14 residues. V gave up 1 base and J gave up 2 bases, with 9 bases separating them. The V gene's germline CDR1 is MNHEY and CDR2 SMNVEV (reference sequence). Here the CDR3 reads CASSLFGAAYEQYF. The CDR3 DNA reads as TGTGCCAGCAGTTTATTTGGGGCTGCCTACGAGCAGTACTTC.

The J gene is TRBJ2-7, the V gene TRBV28, with a tentative D call TRBD1 (6 bases). Germline V lookup: CDR1 MDHEN, CDR2 SYDVKM. CDR3 length: 13 amino acids. Trimming stripped 5 bases from V and 6 bases from J, with 14 bases between. CDR3 amino acids: CASSTTGIGEQYF. As DNA, the CDR3 is TGTGCCAGCAGTACCACAGGGATAGGCGAGCAGTACTTC. Variable domain in full (rest from reference TRBV28 and TRBJ2-7): DVKVTQSSRYLVKRTGEKVFLECVQDMDHENMFWYRQDPGLGLRLIYFSYDVKMKEKGDIPEGYSVSREKKERFSLILESASTNQTSMYLCASSTTGIGEQYFGPGTRLTVT.

This chain links TRBV28 with TRBJ1-1; tentative D call: TRBD1 (6 bases). Trimming shortened V by 6 bases and J by 10 bases, and 12 bases separated the two germline ends. The CDR3 totals 11 residues. Germline V lookup: CDR1 MDHEN, CDR2 SYDVKM. The CDR3 loop reads CASSTDSGAFF. CDR3 DNA: TGTGCCAGCAGCACGGACAGCGGAGCTTTCTTT.

This chain links TRBV6-5 with TRBJ2-1, with 8 bases lining up with TRBD2. Germline CDR1 and CDR2: MNHEY and SVGAGI. Germline trimming cut 4 bases from V and 6 bases from J; bases unmatched to any gene: 11. The CDR3 is 16 amino acids. CDR3 amino acids: CASSSPYREGLNEQFF. CDR3 bases: TGTGCCAGCAGTTCCCCATACCGGGAGGGCCTCAATGAGCAGTTCTTC.

The J gene is TRBJ2-1, the V gene TRBV28; 9 nucleotides line up with TRBD1. V lost 5 bases, J lost 2 bases, and 10 bases stayed unmatched. This CDR3 is 17 amino acids long. Germline-derived CDR1 and CDR2 are MDHEN and SYDVKM. DNA of the CDR3: TGTGCCAGCAGTCCCCCTCCGGGACAGGGTCCCTACAATGAGCAGTTCTTC. Amino acids: CASSPPPGQGPYNEQFF.

V usage is TRBV9 and J usage is TRBJ2-2, with TRBD2 matching over 13 bases. Trimming cost V 2 bases and J 7 bases; bases outside gene matches: 17. CDR3 length equals 20 residues. Germline lookup yields CDR1 SGDLS and CDR2 YYNGEE. The DNA of the CDR3 is TGTGCCAGCAGCGTCTTAGGGAGGCCCGGACTAGCGGGAGCCGTCGGGGAGCTGTTTTTT. Translated, it gives CASSVLGRPGLAGAVGELFF.

The chain combines TRBV7-9 with TRBJ1-2, with unresolved D. The CDR3 covers 12 residues. V was trimmed by 2 bases and J by 3 bases, leaving 4 bases between them. Looked up from germline, CDR1 is SEHNR and CDR2 is FQNEAQ (reference sequence). The CDR3 bases are TGTGCCAGCAGCTTAAACCACTATGGCTACACCTTC. Amino acids: CASSLNHYGYTF.

This clone appeared once. This rearrangement joins TRBV2 to TRBJ2-7; the D is unclear. Trimming took off 8 bases at V and 3 bases at J, with 14 bases between the two ends. Germline V CDR1 and CDR2: SNHLY, FYNNEI. The CDR3 length is 13 residues. The CDR3 DNA reads as TGTGCCAGCCTGGGCAGACACCTCTACGAGCAGTACTTC. Encoded protein: CASLGRHLYEQYF. The full variable domain, rest sourced from reference TRBV2 and TRBJ2-7, is EPEVTQTPSHQVTQMGQEVILRCVPISNHLYFYWYRQILGQKVEFLVSFYNNEISEKSEIFDDQFSVERPDGSNFTLKIRSTKLEDSAMYFCASLGRHLYEQYFGPGTRLTVT.

The chain links TRBV25-1 to TRBJ2-1; TRBD1 or TRBD2 may be the D gene (7 bases each). This CDR3 is built from 15 residues. The V gene lost 3 bases and the J gene lost 9 bases, with 18 bases spanning the gap. Germline loops: CDR1 MGHDK, CDR2 SYGVNS. The CDR3 DNA sequence: TGTGCCAGCAGTGACCCAGGGGGGGACGTAATTGAGCAGTTCTTC. Protein: CASSDPGGDVIEQFF.

V is TRBV4-2 and J is TRBJ2-4, with D perhaps matching TRBD1 or TRBD2 (7 bases each). V was trimmed by 2 bases and J by 0 bases, leaving 29 bases between them. The V gene's germline CDR1 is LGHNA and CDR2 YNFKEQ. The CDR3 runs to 22 residues. The CDR3 loop is CASSQQGGGGQPAKLAKNIQYF. CDR3 bases: TGTGCCAGCAGCCAACAGGGGGGAGGGGGACAGCCAGCTAAACTAGCCAAAAACATTCAGTACTTC.

The V gene is TRBV5-4, the J gene TRBJ1-2; D perhaps matches TRBD1 (5 bases). Germline loops: CDR1 SGHNT, CDR2 YYREEE (reference sequence). The CDR3 extends over 16 amino acids. Trimming shortened V by 9 bases and J by 4 bases, and 25 bases separated the two germline ends. CDR3: CATWRTGGAKAYGYTF. The CDR3 coding sequence is TGTGCCACATGGAGAACAGGAGGTGCGAAAGCCTATGGCTACACCTTC.

The chain joins TRBV19 to TRBJ1-5; 8 positions agree with TRBD1. J gave up 3 bases and V 7 bases, and 5 bases lay outside the gene matches. This CDR3 comprises 14 residues. Germline V gives CDR1 LNHDA, CDR2 SQIVND (reference sequence). The CDR3 here is CASTWTGNNQPQHF. CDR3 sequence (DNA): TGTGCCAGTACGTGGACAGGGAACAATCAGCCCCAGCATTTT.

The genes are TRBV9 and TRBJ2-7; D tentatively fits TRBD1 or TRBD2 (6 bases each). This CDR3 comprises 12 residues. Trimming took 4 bases from V and 6 from J, leaving 11 bases between them. Germline-derived CDR1 and CDR2 are SGDLS and YYNGEE. As DNA, the CDR3 is TGTGCCAGCAGCCGGAGGGGGTCCGAGCAGTACTTC. Translating gives CASSRRGSEQYF.

The chain uses TRBV5-1 and TRBJ2-1; unclear D gene. V dropped 1 base and J dropped 7 bases, with 12 bases sitting between them. CDR1 SGHRS and CDR2 YFSETQ come from the germline V gene. The CDR3 runs to 14 residues. Written as DNA, the CDR3 is TGCGCCAGCAGCTTGTCGGTTCTTGCTAATGAGCAGTTCTTC. Its translation is CASSLSVLANEQFF.

The J gene is TRBJ1-6, the V gene TRBV2; D possibly corresponds to TRBD1 (5 bases). The V gene lost 3 bases and the J gene lost 7 bases, with 10 bases spanning the gap. CDR1 and CDR2 from the germline V gene are SNHLY and FYNNEI. The CDR3 is 14 residues long. The CDR3, as DNA: TGTGCCAGCAGTGATGGGGGGGTGAATTCACCCCTCCACTTT. It encodes CASSDGGVNSPLHF.

V gene TRBV9 combines with J gene TRBJ1-3, with D hard to call. V lost 1 base to trimming and J lost 2 bases, with 10 bases between them. In germline, CDR1 is SGDLS, CDR2 YYNGEE. This CDR3 is built from 15 residues. The CDR3 DNA sequence: TGTGCCAGCAGCGTATGGGATGAGGCTGGAAACACCATATATTTT. It encodes CASSVWDEAGNTIYF.

The chain links TRBV5-1 to TRBJ2-7, with D perhaps TRBD1 or TRBD2 (5 bases each). Germline V lookup: CDR1 SGHRS, CDR2 YFSETQ. The V end was cut by 3 bases, the J end by 0 bases, with 13 bases between. The CDR3 extends over 15 amino acids. CDR3 protein: CASSSVGTYSYEQYF. The CDR3 DNA sequence: TGCGCCAGCAGCTCGGTAGGGACGTACTCCTACGAGCAGTACTTC. The variable domain in full, completed from reference TRBV5-1 and TRBJ2-7, reads KAGVTQTPRYLIKTRGQQVTLSCSPISGHRSVSWYQQTPGQGLQFLFEYFSETQRNKGNFPGRFSGRQFSNSRSEMNVSTLELGDSALYLCASSSVGTYSYEQYFGPGTRLTVT.

The rearrangement uses TRBV21-1 and TRBJ1-1; the table's D call, TRBD1, has no DNA check behind it. TRBV21-1 is a documented pseudogene. This CDR3 is built from 14 residues. The CDR3 sequence: CASTQQVSNTEAFF. The CDR3 DNA reads TGTGCCAGCACCCAGCAGGTCTCGAACACTGAAGCTTTCTTT.

This chain links TRBV28 with TRBJ2-7; D ambiguous. This CDR3 has 16 amino acids. Germline loops: CDR1 MDHEN, CDR2 SYDVKM. V lost 3 bases and J lost 7, with 22 bases in between. As DNA, the CDR3 is TGTGCCAGCAGTTTCCCTCCGGTCGACCCCGCGAGGGAGCAGTACTTC. Translated, it gives CASSFPPVDPAREQYF.

The chain uses TRBV6-1 and TRBJ2-7, with D perhaps TRBD1 (5 bases). The CDR3 runs 15 residues. Germline CDR1 is MNHNS and CDR2 is SASEGT. V lost 5 bases to trimming and J lost 0 bases, with 14 bases between them. Written as DNA, the CDR3 is TGTGCCAGCAGTAACAGGTTTACTTACTCCTACGAGCAGTACTTC. This translates into CASSNRFTYSYEQYF.

This rearrangement joins TRBV7-3 to TRBJ1-1; TRBD1 matches at 7 bases. The germline gives CDR1 SGHTA, CDR2 FQGTGA. The V and J ends lost 2 bases and 4 bases, in that order; junction bases with no gene match: 4. This CDR3 spans 14 amino acids. The CDR3 protein is CASSLVGGTTEAFF. CDR3 sequence (DNA): TGTGCCAGCAGCTTAGTAGGGGGCACCACTGAAGCTTTCTTT.